This T cell receptor beta chain was identified during a study of cytomegalovirus exposure and HLA in healthy donors. This PCR relied on a set of 60 Vbeta primers and 13 Jbeta primers. This table comes from immunoSEQ multiplex PCR, and its TCRdb copy is limited to in-frame clones, with some not included. Of some 150,000 clones in the sample, roughly 80% were seen once. The CDR3 covers 17 residues. V shed 0 bases, J shed 4 bases, and the junction held 7 bases outside the gene matches. Germline CDR1 and CDR2: SGHRS and YFSETQ. The chain recombines TRBV5-1 with TRBJ2-1; 10 bases agree with TRBD2. This TCR was recovered from a woman aged 35 to 49 in good health and CMV-seropositive. The sequencing sample was made of PBMCs. In DNA, the CDR3 is TGCGCCAGCAGCTTGGAGGTAGCGGGGGGATCGTACAATGAGCAGTTCTTC. It is translated as CASSLEVAGGSYNEQFF.